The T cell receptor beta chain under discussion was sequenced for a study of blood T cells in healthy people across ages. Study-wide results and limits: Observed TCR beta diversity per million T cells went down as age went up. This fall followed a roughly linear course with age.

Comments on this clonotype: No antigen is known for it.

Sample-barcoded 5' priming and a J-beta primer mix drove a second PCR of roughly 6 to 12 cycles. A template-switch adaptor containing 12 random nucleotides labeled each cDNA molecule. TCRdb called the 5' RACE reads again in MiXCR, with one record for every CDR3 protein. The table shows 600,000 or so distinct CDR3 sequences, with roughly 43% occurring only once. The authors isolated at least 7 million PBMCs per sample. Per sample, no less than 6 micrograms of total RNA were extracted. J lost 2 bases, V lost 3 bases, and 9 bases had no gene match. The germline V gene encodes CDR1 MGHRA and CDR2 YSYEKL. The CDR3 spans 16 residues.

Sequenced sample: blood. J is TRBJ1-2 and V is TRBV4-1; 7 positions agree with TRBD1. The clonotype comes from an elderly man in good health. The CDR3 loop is CASSHIKGALNYGYTF. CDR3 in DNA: TGCGCCAGCAGCCACATAAAGGGGGCGCTGAACTATGGCTACACCTTC.